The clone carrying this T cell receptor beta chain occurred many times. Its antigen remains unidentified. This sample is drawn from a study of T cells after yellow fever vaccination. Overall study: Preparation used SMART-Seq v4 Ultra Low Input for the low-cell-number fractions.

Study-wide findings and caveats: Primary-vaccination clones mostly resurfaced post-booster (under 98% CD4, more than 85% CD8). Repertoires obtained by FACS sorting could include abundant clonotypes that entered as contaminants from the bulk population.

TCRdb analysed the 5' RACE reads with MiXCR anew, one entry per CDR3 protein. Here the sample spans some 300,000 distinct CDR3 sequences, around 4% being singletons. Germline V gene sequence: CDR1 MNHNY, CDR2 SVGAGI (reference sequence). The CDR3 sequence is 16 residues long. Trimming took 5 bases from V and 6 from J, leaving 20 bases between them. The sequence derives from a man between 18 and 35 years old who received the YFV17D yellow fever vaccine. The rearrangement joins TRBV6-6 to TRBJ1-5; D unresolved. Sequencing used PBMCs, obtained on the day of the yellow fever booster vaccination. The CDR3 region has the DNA TGTGCCAGCAGTGCCACAGACAACATCTGGAGTCAGCCCCAGCATTTT. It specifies CASSATDNIWSQPQHF.